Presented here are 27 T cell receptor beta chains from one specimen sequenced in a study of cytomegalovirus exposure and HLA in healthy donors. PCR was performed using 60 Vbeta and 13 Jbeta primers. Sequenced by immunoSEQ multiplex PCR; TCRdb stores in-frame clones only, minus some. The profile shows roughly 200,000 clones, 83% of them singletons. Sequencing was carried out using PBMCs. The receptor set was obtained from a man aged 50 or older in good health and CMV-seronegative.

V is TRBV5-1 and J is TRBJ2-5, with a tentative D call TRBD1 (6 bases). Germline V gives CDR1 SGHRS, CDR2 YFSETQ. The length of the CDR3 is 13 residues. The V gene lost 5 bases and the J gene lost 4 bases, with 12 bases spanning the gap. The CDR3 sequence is CASRPQGGETQYF. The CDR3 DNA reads TGCGCCAGCAGGCCACAGGGTGGAGAGACCCAGTACTTC.

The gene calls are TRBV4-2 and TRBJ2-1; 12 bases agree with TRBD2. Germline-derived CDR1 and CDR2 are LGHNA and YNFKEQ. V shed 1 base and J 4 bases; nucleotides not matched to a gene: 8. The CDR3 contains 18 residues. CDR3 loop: CASSQVRLAGGSYNEQFF. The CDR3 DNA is TGTGCCAGCAGCCAAGTGAGGCTAGCGGGGGGGTCGTACAATGAGCAGTTCTTC.

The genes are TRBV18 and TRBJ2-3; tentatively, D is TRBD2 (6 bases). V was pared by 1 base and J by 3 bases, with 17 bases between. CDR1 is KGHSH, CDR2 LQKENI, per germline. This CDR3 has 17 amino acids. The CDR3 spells CASSPLIGGGRTDTQYF. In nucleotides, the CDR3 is TGTGCCAGCTCACCACTGATTGGGGGAGGTAGGACAGATACGCAGTATTTT.

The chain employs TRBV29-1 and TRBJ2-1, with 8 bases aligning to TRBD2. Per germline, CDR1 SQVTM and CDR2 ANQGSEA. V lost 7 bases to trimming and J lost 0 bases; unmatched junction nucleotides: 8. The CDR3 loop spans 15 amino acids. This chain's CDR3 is CSGRLAGTSYNEQFF. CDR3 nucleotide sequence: TGCAGCGGGCGTTTAGCGGGAACCTCCTACAATGAGCAGTTCTTC.

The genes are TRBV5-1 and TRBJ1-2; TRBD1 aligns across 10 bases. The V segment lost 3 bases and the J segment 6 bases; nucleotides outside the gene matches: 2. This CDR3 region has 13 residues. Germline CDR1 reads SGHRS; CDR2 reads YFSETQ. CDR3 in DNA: TGCGCCAGCAGCTGGACAGGGGGGGATGGCTACACCTTC. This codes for CASSWTGGDGYTF.

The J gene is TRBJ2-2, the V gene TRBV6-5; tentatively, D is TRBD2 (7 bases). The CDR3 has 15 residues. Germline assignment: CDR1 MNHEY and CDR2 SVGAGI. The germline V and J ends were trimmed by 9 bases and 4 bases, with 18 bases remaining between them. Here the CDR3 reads CASRPRGAGTGELFF. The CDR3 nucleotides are TGTGCCAGTCGACCTCGGGGGGCAGGCACCGGGGAGCTGTTTTTT.

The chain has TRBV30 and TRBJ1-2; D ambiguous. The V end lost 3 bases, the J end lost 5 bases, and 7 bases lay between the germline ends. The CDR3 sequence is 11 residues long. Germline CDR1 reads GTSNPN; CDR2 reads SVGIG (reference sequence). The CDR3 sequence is CAWRQSYGYTF. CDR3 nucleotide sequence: TGTGCCTGGAGACAGTCTTATGGCTACACCTTC. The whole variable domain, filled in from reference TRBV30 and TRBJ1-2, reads SQTIHQWPATLVQPVGSPLSLECTVEGTSNPNLYWYRQAAGRGLQLLFYSVGIGQISSEVPQNLSASRPQDRQFILSSKKLLLSDSGFYLCAWRQSYGYTFGSGTRLTVV.

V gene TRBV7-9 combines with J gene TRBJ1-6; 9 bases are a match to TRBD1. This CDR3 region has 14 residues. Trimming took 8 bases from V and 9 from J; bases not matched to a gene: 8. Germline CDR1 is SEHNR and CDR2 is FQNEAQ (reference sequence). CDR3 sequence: CASQQGALGSPLHF. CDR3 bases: TGTGCCAGCCAACAGGGGGCGTTGGGTTCACCCCTCCACTTT.

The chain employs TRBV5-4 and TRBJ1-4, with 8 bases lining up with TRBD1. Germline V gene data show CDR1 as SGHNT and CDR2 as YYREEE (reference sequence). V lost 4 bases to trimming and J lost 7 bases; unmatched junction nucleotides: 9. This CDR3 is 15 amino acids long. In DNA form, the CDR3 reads TGTGCCAGCAGCGAAACAGGGGGAATCGGTGAAAAACTGTTTTTT. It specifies CASSETGGIGEKLFF.

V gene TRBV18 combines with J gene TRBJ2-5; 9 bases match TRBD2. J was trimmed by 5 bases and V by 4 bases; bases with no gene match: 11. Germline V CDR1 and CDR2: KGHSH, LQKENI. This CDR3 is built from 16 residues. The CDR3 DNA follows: TGTGCCAGCTCACGGGTTACAGCGGGGGGCACGGAGACCCAGTACTTC. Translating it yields CASSRVTAGGTETQYF.

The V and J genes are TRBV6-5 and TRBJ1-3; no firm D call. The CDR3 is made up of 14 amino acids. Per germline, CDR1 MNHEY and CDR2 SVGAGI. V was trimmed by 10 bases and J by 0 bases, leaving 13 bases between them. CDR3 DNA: TGTGCCACCTCGATGGCGGACTCTGGAAACACCATATATTTT. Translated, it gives CATSMADSGNTIYF.

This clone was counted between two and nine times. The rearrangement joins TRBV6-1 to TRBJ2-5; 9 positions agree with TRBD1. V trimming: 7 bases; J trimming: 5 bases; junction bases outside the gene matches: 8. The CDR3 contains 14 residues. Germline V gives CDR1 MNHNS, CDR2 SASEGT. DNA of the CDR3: TGTGCCAGCAATTTACAGGGGGCAGGGGAGACCCAGTACTTC. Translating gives CASNLQGAGETQYF.

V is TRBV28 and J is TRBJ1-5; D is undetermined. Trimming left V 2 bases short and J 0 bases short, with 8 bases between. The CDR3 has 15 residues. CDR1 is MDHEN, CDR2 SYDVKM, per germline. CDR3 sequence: CASSLLGLSNQPQHF. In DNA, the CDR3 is TGTGCCAGCAGTTTACTAGGTCTTAGCAATCAGCCCCAGCATTTT.

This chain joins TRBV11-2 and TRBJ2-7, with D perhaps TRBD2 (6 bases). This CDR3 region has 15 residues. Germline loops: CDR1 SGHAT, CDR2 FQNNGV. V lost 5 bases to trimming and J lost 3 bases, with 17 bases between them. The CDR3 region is CASSPFGVAVYEQYF. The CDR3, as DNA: TGTGCCAGCAGCCCTTTTGGAGTAGCGGTCTACGAGCAGTACTTC. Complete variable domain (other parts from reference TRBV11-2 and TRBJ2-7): EAGVAQSPRYKIIEKRQSVAFWCNPISGHATLYWYQQILGQGPKLLIQFQNNGVVDDSQLPKDRFSAERLKGVDSTLKIQPAKLEDSAVYLCASSPFGVAVYEQYFGPGTRLTVT.

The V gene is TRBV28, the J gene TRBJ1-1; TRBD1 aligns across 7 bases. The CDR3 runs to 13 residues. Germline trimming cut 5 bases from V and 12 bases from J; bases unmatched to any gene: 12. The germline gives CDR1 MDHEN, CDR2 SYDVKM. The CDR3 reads CASSAAGQAFSFF. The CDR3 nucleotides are TGTGCCAGCAGTGCCGCTGGACAGGCCTTTTCTTTCTTT.

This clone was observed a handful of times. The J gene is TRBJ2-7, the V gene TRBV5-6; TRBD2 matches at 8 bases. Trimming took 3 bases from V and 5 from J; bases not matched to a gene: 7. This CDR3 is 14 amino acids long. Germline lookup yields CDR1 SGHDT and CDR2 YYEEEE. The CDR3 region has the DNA TGTGCCAGCAGCTGGGGGGCGACTAGCGACGAGCAGTACTTC. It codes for CASSWGATSDEQYF.

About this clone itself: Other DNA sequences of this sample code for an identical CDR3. CDR3 amino acids: CASSLSQVSGGANVLTF. Here the CDR3 DNA reads TGTGCCAGCAGTTTGTCCCAGGTATCGGGAGGGGCCAACGTCCTGACTTTC. The chain links TRBV27 to TRBJ2-6, with D perhaps matching TRBD2 (5 bases). Trimming left V 3 bases short and J 4 bases short, with 16 bases between. CDR1 and CDR2 from the germline V gene are MNHEY and SMNVEV (reference sequence). The CDR3 is made up of 17 amino acids.

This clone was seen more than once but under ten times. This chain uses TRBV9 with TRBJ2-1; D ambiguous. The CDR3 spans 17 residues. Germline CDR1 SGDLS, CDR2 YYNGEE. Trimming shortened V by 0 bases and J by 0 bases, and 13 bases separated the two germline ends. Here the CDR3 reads CASSVGPADNSYNEQFF. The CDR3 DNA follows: TGTGCCAGCAGCGTAGGGCCCGCAGATAACTCCTACAATGAGCAGTTCTTC.

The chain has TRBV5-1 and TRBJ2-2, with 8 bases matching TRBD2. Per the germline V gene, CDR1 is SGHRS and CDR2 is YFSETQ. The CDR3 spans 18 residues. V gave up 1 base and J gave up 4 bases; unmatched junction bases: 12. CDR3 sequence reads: CASSLTATSRGGTGELFF. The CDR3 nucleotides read TGCGCCAGCAGCTTGACCGCCACATCCCGGGGGGGCACCGGGGAGCTGTTTTTT.

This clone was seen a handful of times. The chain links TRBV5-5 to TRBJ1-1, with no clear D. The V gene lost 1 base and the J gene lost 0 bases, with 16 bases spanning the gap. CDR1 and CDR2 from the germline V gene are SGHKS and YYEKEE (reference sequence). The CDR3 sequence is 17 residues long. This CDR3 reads CASSLRGYLTLNTEAFF. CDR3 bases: TGTGCCAGCAGCTTGCGAGGTTACCTCACTCTGAACACTGAAGCTTTCTTT.

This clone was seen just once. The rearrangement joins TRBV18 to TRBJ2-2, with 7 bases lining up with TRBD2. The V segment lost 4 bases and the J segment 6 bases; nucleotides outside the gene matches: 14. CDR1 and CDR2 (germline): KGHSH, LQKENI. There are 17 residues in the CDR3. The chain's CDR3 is CASSLPLQTSVPGELFF. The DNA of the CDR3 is TGTGCCAGCTCACTACCACTCCAAACTAGCGTCCCCGGGGAGCTGTTTTTT.

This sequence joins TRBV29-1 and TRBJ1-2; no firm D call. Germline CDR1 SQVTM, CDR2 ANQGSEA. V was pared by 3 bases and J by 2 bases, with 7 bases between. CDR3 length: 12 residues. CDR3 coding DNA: TGCAGCGTTGATCCACAGAACTATGGCTACACCTTC. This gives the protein CSVDPQNYGYTF.

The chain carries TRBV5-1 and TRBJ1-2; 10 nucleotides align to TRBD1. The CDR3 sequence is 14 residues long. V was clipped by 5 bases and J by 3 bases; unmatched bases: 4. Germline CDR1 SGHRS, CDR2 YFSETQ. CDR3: CASRTGGSDYGYTF. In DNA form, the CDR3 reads TGCGCCAGCAGGACAGGGGGCTCGGACTATGGCTACACCTTC. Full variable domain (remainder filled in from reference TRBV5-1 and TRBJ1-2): KAGVTQTPRYLIKTRGQQVTLSCSPISGHRSVSWYQQTPGQGLQFLFEYFSETQRNKGNFPGRFSGRQFSNSRSEMNVSTLELGDSALYLCASRTGGSDYGYTFGSGTRLTVV.

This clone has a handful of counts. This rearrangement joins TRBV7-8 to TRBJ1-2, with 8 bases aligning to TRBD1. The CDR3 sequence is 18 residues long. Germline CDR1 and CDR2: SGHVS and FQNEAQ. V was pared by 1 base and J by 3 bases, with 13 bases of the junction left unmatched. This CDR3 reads CASSLVAGAGGAHYGYTF. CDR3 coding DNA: TGTGCCAGCAGCTTAGTCGCGGGGGCAGGGGGCGCCCACTATGGCTACACCTTC.

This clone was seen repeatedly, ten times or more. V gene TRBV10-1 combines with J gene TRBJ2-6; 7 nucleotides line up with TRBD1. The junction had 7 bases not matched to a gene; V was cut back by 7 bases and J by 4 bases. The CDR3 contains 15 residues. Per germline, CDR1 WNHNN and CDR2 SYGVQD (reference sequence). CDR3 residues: CASILRGSGANVLTF. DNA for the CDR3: TGCGCCAGCATACTCAGGGGGTCAGGGGCCAACGTCCTGACTTTC.

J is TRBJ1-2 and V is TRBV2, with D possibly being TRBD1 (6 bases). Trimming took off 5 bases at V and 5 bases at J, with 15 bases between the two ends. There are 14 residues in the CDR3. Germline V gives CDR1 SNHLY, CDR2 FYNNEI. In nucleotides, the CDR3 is TGTGCCAGCAGTAACAGAGGCCAGGGGTATGGCTACACCTTC. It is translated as CASSNRGQGYGYTF.

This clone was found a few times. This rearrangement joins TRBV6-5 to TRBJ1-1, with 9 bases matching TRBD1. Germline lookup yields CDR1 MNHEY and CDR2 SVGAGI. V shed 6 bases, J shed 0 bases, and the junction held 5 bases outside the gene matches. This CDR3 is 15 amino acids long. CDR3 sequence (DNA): TGTGCCAGCAGCGCTACAGGGGGCTTGAACACTGAAGCTTTCTTT. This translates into CASSATGGLNTEAFF.